Each of the 22 T cell receptor beta chains below was sequenced from the same sample in a study of control samples from healthy donors and cancer patients. This table comes from immunoSEQ multiplex PCR, and its TCRdb copy is limited to in-frame clones, with some not included. The sample includes approximately 140,000 clones, under 95% of them seen just once. Sequenced: blood. The receptors here all came from a man between 18 and 29 years old in good health.

The chain recombines TRBV25-1 with TRBJ2-7; TRBD1 matches at 9 bases. The V gene's germline CDR1 is MGHDK and CDR2 SYGVNS. J lost 6 bases, V lost 3 bases, and 9 bases had no gene match. The length of the CDR3 is 15 residues. This CDR3 is CASSEPGQGQGEQYF. The CDR3 nucleotides are TGTGCCAGCAGTGAGCCGGGACAGGGACAGGGCGAGCAGTACTTC.

Comments on this clone: Compared with germline, one end of the junction differs, possibly owing to a read error. The chain combines TRBV5-4 with TRBJ1-2; D call uncertain. The CDR3 consists of 14 residues. Germline V lookup: CDR1 SGHNT, CDR2 YYREEE (reference sequence). The CDR3 is CASSLVEDGSRARF. DNA of the CDR3: TGTGCCAGCAGCTTGGTGGAGGATGGGTCTCGGGCCCGCTTC. The entire variable domain, with the rest obtained from reference TRBV5-4 and TRBJ1-2, is as follows: ETGVTQSPTHLIKTRGQQVTLRCSSQSGHNTVSWYQQALGQGPQFIFQYYREEENGRGNFPPRFSGLQFPNYSSELNVNALELDDSALYLCASSLVEDGSRARFGSGTRLTVV.

The V gene is TRBV5-6, the J gene TRBJ2-1; the match to TRBD1 covers 8 bases. V lost 4 bases to trimming and J lost 3 bases; unmatched junction nucleotides: 6. Germline CDR1 and CDR2: SGHDT and YYEEEE. The CDR3 loop spans 15 amino acids. The CDR3, as DNA: TGTGCCAGCAGCCGGACAGGGCCCAACTACAATGAGCAGTTCTTC. Protein sequence: CASSRTGPNYNEQFF.

CDR3 DNA: TGTGCCAGCAGCTTAGGAGCGGGGTTTTCCTACAATGAGCAGTTCTTC. Amino acids: CASSLGAGFSYNEQFF. The V call is TRBV7-2, the J call TRBJ2-1, with 7 bases aligning to TRBD2. Trimming took 1 base from V and 1 from J; bases not matched to a gene: 4. Germline V gene lookup returns CDR1 SGHTA and CDR2 FQGNSA. The CDR3 contains 16 residues.

This rearrangement joins TRBV11-3 to TRBJ2-7; D tentatively fits TRBD1 or TRBD2 (5 bases each). V was pared by 1 base and J by 6 bases, with 19 bases between. The CDR3 length is 16 residues. CDR1 is SGHNT, CDR2 YENEEA, per germline. The CDR3 loop is CASSLGMPGTLSEQYF. DNA of the CDR3: TGTGCCAGCAGCTTAGGAATGCCCGGGACGCTGAGCGAGCAGTACTTC.

The chain employs TRBV3-1 (or the pseudogene TRBV3-2) and TRBJ2-5, with D unresolved. The length of the CDR3 is 13 residues. Germline CDR1 LGHDT, CDR2 YNNKEL (reference sequence). The V end was cut by 3 bases, the J end by 5 bases, with 10 bases between. The CDR3 sequence is CASSQGRTETQYF. CDR3 DNA sequence: TGTGCCAGCAGCCAGGGTCGGACGGAGACCCAGTACTTC.

In its sample, this clone was seen once. Here the CDR3 DNA reads TGTGCCACCAGTGATTCAGGGGGCGCATGGGATACGCAGTATTTT. Its protein is CATSDSGGAWDTQYF. The chain is built from TRBV24-1 and TRBJ2-3; 8 positions match TRBD1. J gave up 6 bases and V 2 bases, and 6 bases lay outside the gene matches. In germline, CDR1 is KGHDR, CDR2 SFDVKD. This CDR3 is 15 amino acids long.

This chain joins TRBV6-2 or TRBV6-3 and TRBJ1-1, with no clear D. This CDR3 is built from 12 residues. The germline CDR1 and CDR2 sequences are MNHEY and SVGEGT. V was shortened by 6 bases and J by 7 bases, with 12 bases between the two germline ends. This CDR3 reads CASSHGRNEAFF. Written as DNA, the CDR3 is TGTGCCAGCAGCCACGGACGGAATGAAGCTTTCTTT.

J is TRBJ2-1 and V is TRBV27; D gene ambiguous. With 5 bases removed from V and 9 bases from J, the gap between germline ends came to 23 bases. Germline V gives CDR1 MNHEY, CDR2 SMNVEV (reference sequence). The CDR3 length is 16 residues. CDR3 in DNA: TGTGCCAGCAGTCTAATCCCCGCTATGGGGAATGGTGAGCAGTTCTTC. Its protein product is CASSLIPAMGNGEQFF.

The chain links TRBV11-2 to TRBJ1-2; possible D gene TRBD1, 5 bases. Trimming stripped 5 bases from V and 8 bases from J, with 18 bases between. The CDR3 has 14 amino acids. CDR1 SGHAT and CDR2 FQNNGV come from the germline V gene. The CDR3 sequence: CASSPWDRAIGYTF. The CDR3 DNA reads TGTGCCAGCAGCCCATGGGACCGCGCAATAGGCTACACCTTC.

This clone was recorded once. The chain carries TRBV19 and TRBJ1-3; TRBD1 might be the D (6 bases). The CDR3 has 14 amino acids. V shed 7 bases and J shed 2 bases, with 12 bases lying between them. In germline, CDR1 is LNHDA, CDR2 SQIVND (reference sequence). The CDR3 bases are TGTGCCAGTAACAAAGGGGGACCTGGAAACACCATATATTTT. Translation: CASNKGGPGNTIYF.

V is TRBV27 and J is TRBJ2-4, with a weak D call TRBD1 (6 bases). Trimming pared 6 bases from V and 7 bases from J, leaving 16 bases between. The CDR3 spans 14 residues. Looked up from germline, CDR1 is MNHEY and CDR2 is SMNVEV (reference sequence). The CDR3 sequence is CASRATGYNNIQYF. In DNA form, the CDR3 reads TGTGCCAGCAGAGCTACAGGGTACAATAACATTCAGTACTTC.

The chain uses TRBV10-1 and TRBJ2-2, with 9 positions matching TRBD1. Trimming at V came to 0 bases and at J to 4 bases, leaving 3 bases not matched to a gene. Germline loops: CDR1 WNHNN, CDR2 SYGVQD (reference sequence). CDR3 length: 16 residues. CDR3 amino acids: CASSESGQGITGELFF. In DNA form, the CDR3 reads TGCGCCAGCAGTGAGTCGGGACAGGGAATCACCGGGGAGCTGTTTTTT.

This chain uses TRBV6-2 or TRBV6-3 with TRBJ2-7, with D maybe TRBD1 (5 bases). There are 15 residues in the CDR3. Germline CDR1 reads MNHEY; CDR2 reads SVGEGT. V lost 2 bases and J lost 6, with 17 bases in between. CDR3 DNA: TGTGCCAGCAGTTACGCGTGGGCAGGGTGGGCCGAGCAGTACTTC. It is translated as CASSYAWAGWAEQYF.

The rearrangement links TRBV18 to TRBJ2-5; D might be TRBD1 or TRBD2, each matching 5 bases. CDR3 length: 17 amino acids. Germline V gene lookup returns CDR1 KGHSH and CDR2 LQKENI. With 1 base removed from V and 3 bases from J, the gap between germline ends came to 18 bases. The CDR3 protein is CASSPRRVGLREETQYF. The CDR3 DNA follows: TGTGCCAGCTCACCACGGCGGGTAGGACTCAGGGAAGAGACCCAGTACTTC.

The chain joins TRBV3-1 (or the pseudogene TRBV3-2) to TRBJ1-6; perhaps TRBD1 as D (5 bases). With 4 bases removed from V and 7 bases from J, the gap between germline ends came to 29 bases. This CDR3 region has 20 residues. CDR1 is LGHDT and CDR2 is YNNKEL in the germline V gene (reference sequence). The CDR3 nucleotides read TGTGCCAGCAGCCTCTCACGCCGGGACCCAAGCTCCTGGGGCAATTCACCCCTCCACTTT. Encoded protein: CASSLSRRDPSSWGNSPLHF.

This clone has a single count. V and J are TRBV5-6 and TRBJ2-7; D unresolved. This CDR3 is built from 11 residues. CDR1 is SGHDT and CDR2 is YYEEEE in the germline V gene. Between the trimmed V and J ends, which lost 2 bases and 6 bases, there was a span of 6 bases. CDR3 sequence (DNA): TGTGCCAGCAGCTTTGTCTCCGAGCAGTACTTC. As protein: CASSFVSEQYF.

V gene TRBV21-1 combines with J gene TRBJ1-6; the table's TRBD1 call for D was not verified on the DNA. TRBV21-1 is noted as a pseudogene. This CDR3 has 12 amino acids. CDR3 residues: CASSTVISPLHF. The DNA of the CDR3 is TGTGCCAGCAGCACAGTGATCTCACCCCTCCACTTT.

The CDR3 DNA sequence: TGTGCCAGCTCACAGATAAACGATGGAAACACCATATATTTT. This encodes CASSQINDGNTIYF. The chain uses TRBV18 and TRBJ1-3; D is uncertain. Trimming took 4 bases from V and 3 from J, leaving 10 bases between them. This CDR3 has 14 amino acids. Germline V gene lookup returns CDR1 KGHSH and CDR2 LQKENI.

This chain joins TRBV29-1 and TRBJ2-2, with TRBD1 matching 7 bases. Trimming cost V 4 bases and J 2 bases; bases outside gene matches: 4. Looked up from germline, CDR1 is SQVTM and CDR2 is ANQGSEA. CDR3 size: 14 residues. The CDR3 reads CSVAWTGNTGELFF. CDR3 nucleotide sequence: TGCAGCGTTGCTTGGACAGGAAACACCGGGGAGCTGTTTTTT.

The rearrangement links TRBV12-3 or TRBV12-4 to TRBJ2-7; D call uncertain. Deletions cut 8 bases from V and 5 bases from J, with 10 bases between. The CDR3 is 11 residues long. The CDR3 is CASSVANEQYF. The CDR3 DNA sequence: TGTGCCAGCTCGGTGGCCAACGAGCAGTACTTC.

The chain recombines TRBV10-3 with TRBJ2-5; 12 bases match TRBD2. Trimming cost V 10 bases and J 0 bases; bases outside gene matches: 12. This CDR3 comprises 17 residues. Per germline, CDR1 ENHRY and CDR2 SYGVKD. The CDR3 spells CASSLGLAGRYQETQYF. CDR3 in DNA: TGTGCCAGCTCCCTTGGACTAGCGGGGCGGTACCAAGAGACCCAGTACTTC.